Given below is one TCR beta chain in context. The sample comes from a study of blood T cell repertoires in COVID-19. Sequencing was performed with immunoSEQ multiplex PCR; in TCRdb, only in-frame clones are kept and a portion is missing. The sample yields about 220,000 clones, around 86% seen once. The length of the CDR3 is 16 residues. Germline V lookup: CDR1 LNHNV, CDR2 YYDKDF (reference sequence). Trimming took 1 base from V and 3 from J, leaving 13 bases between them. This rearrangement joins TRBV15 to TRBJ1-5, with a tentative D call TRBD1 (5 bases). The TCR was taken from a woman in her 50s with COVID-19, enrolled during active disease. Sequenced: peripheral blood. CDR3 amino acids: CATSRGGGVDNQPQHF. The CDR3 nucleotides read TGTGCCACCAGCAGAGGGGGAGGGGTGGACAATCAGCCCCAGCATTTT.